These T cell receptor beta chains were read from a single sample in a study of cytomegalovirus exposure and HLA in healthy donors. Sequencing used immunoSEQ multiplex PCR; TCRdb keeps in-frame clones, though not all of them. The repertoire holds 150,000 to 250,000 clones, with about four fifths as singletons. Sequencing was done on a sample of PBMCs. The receptors were gathered from a girl between 10 and 17 years old in good health and CMV-seropositive. The CDR3 runs from the conserved cysteine through the conserved F or W. A D gene is named only where the DNA matches it firmly. Not every row has a clone size; where given, it reads once, few, many or a size class.

abundance	d_gene	v_gene	j_gene	CDR3nt	CDR3aa
once	.	TRBV30	TRBJ1-2	TGTGCCTGGAGTGTACGTGAGGGAGCCTACACCTTC	CAWSVREGAYTF
.	TRBD1	TRBV19	TRBJ2-2	TGTGCCAGTAACCAAGGGAGAACAGGGGTCCACACCGGGGAGCTGTTTTTT	CASNQGRTGVHTGELFF
.	.	TRBV5-6	TRBJ1-4	TGTGCCAGCAGCTACACAGGGTATGCGGAAAAACTGTTTTTT	CASSYTGYAEKLFF
.	.	TRBV30	TRBJ1-1	TGTGCCTGGAGTGTAGACGGCGGTACTGAAGCTTTCTTT	CAWSVDGGTEAFF
once	TRBD1	TRBV6-6	TRBJ2-7	TGTGCCAGCAGGCCGGGACAGGGAGGTCTCGAGCAGTACTTC	CASRPGQGGLEQYF
.	.	TRBV4-3	TRBJ2-7	TGCGCCAGCAGCCAAGGACATTTCTCCTACGAGCAGTACTTC	CASSQGHFSYEQYF
.	.	TRBV29-1	TRBJ2-1	TGCAGCGTTGTTGTATCTGAGCAGTTCTTC	CSVVVSEQFF
.	TRBD2	TRBV4-1	TRBJ2-7	TGCGCCAGCAGCCATCATGGGGCTAGCGGGGGCTACGAGCAGTACTTC	CASSHHGASGGYEQYF
few	TRBD2	TRBV4-3	TRBJ2-1	TGCGCCAGCAGCCAAGAACCCGGGGGGGCCGAGCTGTTCTTC	CASSQEPGGAELFF
.	TRBD1	TRBV11-2	TRBJ1-3	TGTGCCAGCAGCGCCCAGGGGGACTCTGGAAACACCATATATTTT	CASSAQGDSGNTIYF
.	TRBD1	TRBV18	TRBJ2-1	TGTGCCAGCTCACGGGGGACAGGGGACTACAATGAGCAGTTCTTC	CASSRGTGDYNEQFF
.	.	TRBV7-9	TRBJ1-6	TGTGCCAGCAGCTTAGAGGGGGGGGATAATTCACCCCTCCACTTT	CASSLEGGDNSPLHF
.	TRBD2	TRBV4-3	TRBJ2-1	TGCGCCAGCAGCGCCCCGACTAGCGGGCCTTACAATGAGCAGTTCTTC	CASSAPTSGPYNEQFF
.	.	TRBV28	TRBJ1-2	TGTGCCAGCAGCCGAGGAGGGACGGCCCAAGGCTACACCTTC	CASSRGGTAQGYTF
.	.	TRBV6-1	TRBJ2-3	TGTGCCAGCAGTGAAAGGGGGGGCGCGGATACGCAGTATTTT	CASSERGGADTQYF
.	TRBD2	TRBV15	TRBJ2-4	TGTGCCACCAGCAGAGCGGGGGAGGGGGCCAAAAACATTCAGTACTTC	CATSRAGEGAKNIQYF
.	.	TRBV6-6	TRBJ2-7	TGTGCCAGCAGTTACACTAGAACCAGCGAGCAGTACTTC	CASSYTRTSEQYF
.	.	TRBV7-9	TRBJ1-1	TGTGCCAGCAGCATACAGGAGAACACTGAAGCTTTCTTT	CASSIQENTEAFF
.	TRBD1	TRBV5-6	TRBJ2-1	TGTGCCAGCACCACAGGGGGTCTCGACCCCCGTGAGCAGTTCTTC	CASTTGGLDPREQFF
.	.	TRBV7-8	TRBJ2-7	TGTGCCAGCAGCAGACAACGAACCTCCTACGAGCAGTACTTC	CASSRQRTSYEQYF
.	TRBD1	TRBV27	TRBJ2-4	TGTGCCAGCAGTTTGGCTATAGGACAGGGCTTTAATCAGTACTTC	CASSLAIGQGFNQYF
.	TRBD1	TRBV4-3	TRBJ2-2	TGCGCCAGCAGCACCTGGACAGGGAGTGGCGGGGAGCTGTTTTTT	CASSTWTGSGGELFF
.	.	TRBV4-2	TRBJ1-1	TGTGCCAGCAGCCAAGGTGCGGGTGGTGAAGCTTTCTTT	CASSQGAGGEAFF
.	TRBD1	TRBV18	TRBJ2-7	TGTGCCAGCACGCTCGACAGGGACCGCACTTACGAGCAGTACTTC	CASTLDRDRTYEQYF
.	.	TRBV30	TRBJ1-2	TGTGCCTGGAATCCAGGGTATAACTATGGCTACACCTTC	CAWNPGYNYGYTF
.	.	TRBV7-9	TRBJ2-3	TGTGCCAGCAGCGCAGGGGGGGATACGCAGTATTTT	CASSAGGDTQYF
.	.	TRBV6-5	TRBJ1-2	TGTGCCAGCAGTTACGTCAGTAACTATGGCTACACCTTC	CASSYVSNYGYTF
few	TRBD2	TRBV6-1	TRBJ2-3	TGTGCCAGCAGTGAAATTCTCGGACTAGCGGGGGATACGCAGTATTTT	CASSEILGLAGDTQYF
.	.	TRBV9	TRBJ1-6	TGTGCCAGCAGCGTGAACATGGAGGATTCACCCCTCCACTTT	CASSVNMEDSPLHF
.	.	TRBV2	TRBJ1-4	TGTGCCAGCCTAATACAGGTGGGGGAAAAACTGTTTTTT	CASLIQVGEKLFF
.	.	TRBV6-1	TRBJ2-1	TGTGCCAGCAGTGAATCACCTGTGACAGTTTACTACAATGAGCAGTTCTTC	CASSESPVTVYYNEQFF
.	TRBD2	TRBV11-2	TRBJ2-1	TGTGCCAGCCACTCTAGCGGGAATTACAATGAGCAGTTCTTC	CASHSSGNYNEQFF
.	.	TRBV4-3	TRBJ1-2	TGCGCCAGCAGCCAAGATACGATCTACCTTGGGGGGAACTATGGCTACACCTTC	CASSQDTIYLGGNYGYTF
.	TRBD1	TRBV5-4	TRBJ2-7	TGTGCCAGCAGTCGCCGGGACAGGGGGCCCTACGAGCAGTACTTC	CASSRRDRGPYEQYF
few	TRBD2	TRBV2	TRBJ2-1	TGTGCCAGCAGTGCGAGGACTAGCGGGGACAATGAGCAGTTCTTC	CASSARTSGDNEQFF
once	.	TRBV7-2	TRBJ2-3	TGTGCCAGCAGCATCACCCCAGGAGATACGCAGTATTTT	CASSITPGDTQYF
.	.	TRBV9	TRBJ2-7	TGTGCCAGCAGCGAGGGGCAGGAGTACGAGCAGTACTTC	CASSEGQEYEQYF
.	TRBD2	TRBV9	TRBJ2-7	TGTGCCAGCAGCGTAGGAGCGGGGGGGCCCTCCTACGAGCAGTACTTC	CASSVGAGGPSYEQYF
.	.	TRBV2	TRBJ1-4	TGTGCCAGCAGCCTTAATGAAAAACTGTTTTTT	CASSLNEKLFF
.	.	TRBV5-6	TRBJ2-5	TGTGCCAGCAGTTCAGTAGACAGCGAAGAGACCCAGTACTTC	CASSSVDSEETQYF
.	.	TRBV28	TRBJ1-6	TGTGCCAGCAGTTTATTTGGGGGGGTAAAGGGCACACCCCTCCACTTT	CASSLFGGVKGTPLHF
few	.	TRBV19	TRBJ1-1	TGTGCCAGTAGTATTGTATGGACAGTGATGAACACTGAAGCTTTCTTT	CASSIVWTVMNTEAFF
once	TRBD1	TRBV4-1	TRBJ2-3	TGCGCCAGCAGCCAACCCCTCGGACAGGTGGGGAACACAGATACGCAGTATTTT	CASSQPLGQVGNTDTQYF
once	TRBD2	TRBV9	TRBJ2-5	TGTGCCAGCAGCGTAGCAGGGAGCGGGGGCCTCCAAGAGACCCAGTACTTC	CASSVAGSGGLQETQYF
.	.	TRBV23-1	TRBJ1-1	TGCGCCAGCAGTCCCCAGAGACTGCGGTATTCTTTGGACACTGAAGCTTTCTTT	CASSPQRLRYSLDTEAFF
.	.	TRBV4-3	TRBJ2-7	TGCGCCAGCAGCCAGCTGGTTTTTCGTTCAGGGACAAGCTCCTACGAGCAGTACTTC	CASSQLVFRSGTSSYEQYF
.	.	TRBV5-8	TRBJ1-5	TGTGCCAGCAGCTTGGACTTTCCGGGGAACCAGCCCCAGCATTTT	CASSLDFPGNQPQHF
.	.	TRBV19	TRBJ2-7	TGTGCCAGTAGTATCAAGGGACGGGACACCTACGAGCAGTACTTC	CASSIKGRDTYEQYF
.	TRBD2	TRBV7-8	TRBJ2-5	TGTGCCATCTCGGGGGGGTCGGGGGAGACCCAGTACTTC	CAISGGSGETQYF
.	TRBD1	TRBV29-1	TRBJ1-1	TGCAGCGGCAGGGACAGGGCAAACACTGAAGCTTTCTTT	CSGRDRANTEAFF
once	TRBD2	TRBV13	TRBJ2-3	TGTGCCAGCAGCTTGGGCGCAGGGACTAGCGGAATGGATACGCAGTATTTT	CASSLGAGTSGMDTQYF
.	.	TRBV7-6	TRBJ2-7	TGTGCCAGCAGCGGGGGCGGGACAGCCTACGAGCAGTACTTC	CASSGGGTAYEQYF
.	.	TRBV6-5	TRBJ1-1	TGTGCCAGCAGTTCCCCCGGGACTGAAGCTTTCTTT	CASSSPGTEAFF
.	TRBD1	TRBV7-2	TRBJ1-2	TGTGCCAGCAGCTTAGGACAGGGTGGCTACACCTTC	CASSLGQGGYTF